The rows below give T cell receptor beta chains drawn from one sample of a study of siplizumab effects on memory and regulatory T cells. The data were produced by immunoSEQ multiplex PCR, yet TCRdb's version contains in-frame clones alone and is incomplete. Altogether approximately 68,000 clones are present, 91% being singletons, with the ten largest covering approximately 28%. Sequencing used CD8+ T cells sorted from blood. The receptors shown here come from a human donor in good health. The CDR3 runs from the conserved cysteine through the conserved F or W.

v_call,j_call,cdr3_aa
TRBV9,TRBJ1-6,CASSGQGGKSPLHF
TRBV4-1,TRBJ2-5,CASSQPGSQETQYF
TRBV27,TRBJ2-2,CASSFAGNTGELFF
TRBV9,TRBJ1-1,CASSYNTLGNTEAFF
TRBV5-1,TRBJ2-1,CASSLGVEGVPEARPLF
TRBV10-3,TRBJ2-1,CAISVVWTSGGRYNEQFF
TRBV11-2,TRBJ2-7,CASSLDGLAGDYEQYF
TRBV2,TRBJ1-2,CASSEGSRGYGYTF
TRBV30,TRBJ2-1,CAWNSGTGDYNEQFF
TRBV27,TRBJ2-6,CASGQGSGANVLTF
TRBV4-1,TRBJ2-7,CASSPAASYEQYF
TRBV5-6,TRBJ2-5,CASRPGSHRETQYF
TRBV5-1,TRBJ2-1,CASRSGLAGEYNEQFF
TRBV27,TRBJ1-3,CASSFSLGDGISGNTIYF
TRBV11-2,TRBJ2-7,CASSPTGGASNEQYF
TRBV7-9,TRBJ2-7,CASSLPDPHPEQYF
TRBV4-1,TRBJ1-3,CASSRIFPGQQGNTIYF
TRBV7-9,TRBJ2-1,CASGPLSYNEQFF
TRBV4-1,TRBJ1-1,CASSQGGLNTEAFF
TRBV30,TRBJ1-1,CAVGGVVTEAFF
TRBV5-6,TRBJ2-7,CASSVSGSSYEQYF
TRBV29-1,TRBJ2-5,CSVGGMVRGGETQYF
TRBV29-1,TRBJ1-2,CSVEGWGYDYTF
TRBV14,TRBJ1-2,CASSRDYGYTF
TRBV5-4,TRBJ1-1,CASSMTGNTEAFF
TRBV7-3,TRBJ2-1,CASSRLAGDLSSYNEQFF
TRBV27,TRBJ1-1,CASSTGTGVGTEAFF
TRBV2,TRBJ2-1,CASAGSGGNEQFF
TRBV15,TRBJ2-1,CATSDPRDRGQFF
TRBV5-4,TRBJ2-4,CASSQGEAKNIQYF
TRBV4-1,TRBJ1-2,CASSQGGGVGYGYTF
TRBV7-9,TRBJ2-7,CASSLTGAHEQYF
TRBV19,TRBJ2-1,CASSKDSYNEQFF
TRBV9,TRBJ2-5,CASSVGGRATETQYF
TRBV4-1,TRBJ2-2,CASSQGWELFF
TRBV25-1,TRBJ2-5,CASSESGGQLGQETQYF
TRBV27,TRBJ1-5,CASSLRQGALNQPQHF
TRBV27,TRBJ2-5,CASSSGLELETQYF
TRBV19,TRBJ2-7,CASSPTGGYEQYF
TRBV19,TRBJ1-5,CASSLGNQPQHF
TRBV27,TRBJ2-7,CASSLKQPVYEQYF
TRBV11-2,TRBJ2-7,CASSQRTAVRGFNEQYF
TRBV5-1,TRBJ2-7,CASSWDQVLNEQYF
TRBV6-1,TRBJ1-2,CASSNRDVNYGYTF
TRBV15,TRBJ1-5,CATSGTGVWQPQHF
TRBV6-5,TRBJ1-4,CASSLGQYNEKLFF
TRBV4-1,.,CASSLFGGGGDEQYF
TRBV13,TRBJ2-7,CASSGTGMNYEQYF
TRBV19,TRBJ2-7,CASTQLAGDPSYEQYF
TRBV5-4,TRBJ2-3,CASIPAGGRTDTQYF
TRBV27,TRBJ2-7,CASSLSPGLSYEQYF
TRBV4-1,TRBJ2-3,CASSRTSGRTDTQYF
TRBV6-1,TRBJ2-7,CASSEAWRVAYEQYF
TRBV19,TRBJ1-5,CASSKGTLTFNQPQHF